Sequencing of this T cell receptor (beta chain) was carried out in a study of long-term antiretroviral therapy in people with HIV. Study as a whole: By about a decade, the earliest samples predate the 2015 immediate-ART recommendation.

V was shortened by 3 bases and J by 6 bases, with 16 bases between the two germline ends. The CDR3 spans 15 residues. In germline, CDR1 is LNHDA, CDR2 SQIVND (reference sequence). There were roughly 0.9-11 million cryopreserved PBMC in the samples before DNA extraction. The assay, immunoSEQ v3.0, was run at survey level. TCRdb's table, derived via immunoSEQ multiplex PCR, lists solely in-frame clones and lacks some. This table holds about 24,000 clones, 81% found once. This receptor was taken from a young man with HIV. The sequenced sample was unsorted PBMCs, obtained 4.4 years after starting antiretroviral therapy. The chain carries TRBV19 and TRBJ2-3; possibly TRBD2 for D (6 bases). Here the CDR3 reads CASSITAGPPDTQYF. CDR3 coding DNA: TGTGCCAGTAGTATTACGGCGGGACCCCCCGATACGCAGTATTTT. Together with reference TRBV19 and TRBJ2-3, the CDR3 gives the full variable domain: DGGITQSPKYLFRKEGQNVTLSCEQNLNHDAMYWYRQDPGQGLRLIYYSQIVNDFQKGDIAEGYSVSREKKESFPLTVTSAQKNPTAFYLCASSITAGPPDTQYFGPGTRLTVL.